The 14 T cell receptor beta chains below were found in one sample sequenced in a study of blood T cells in healthy people across ages. A J-beta primer mix and a sample-barcoded 5' primer were used in a second PCR of about 7 to 12 cycles. Using its own MiXCR run on the 5' RACE reads, TCRdb lists one record per CDR3 protein. The sample lists fewer than 800,000 distinct CDR3 sequences, about 52% seen once, with roughly 30% in the top ten. The sequencing input was blood. These receptors were taken from a woman in her fifties or sixties in good health.

In its sample, this clonotype was seen a few times. A much more abundant neighbour one base away suggests this may be a read error. The chain recombines TRBV29-1 with TRBJ2-1; 7 bases are a match to TRBD2. With the DNA end fitting TRBJ2-7 better, the J assignment may be wrong. The V gene's germline CDR1 is SQVTM and CDR2 ANQGSEA. The CDR3 length is 13 residues. In DNA, the CDR3 is TGCAGCGTGGGGACTACCCCGTACAATGAGCAGTACTTC. This gives the protein CSVGTTPYNEQYF.

In its sample, this clonotype was seen once. Compared with germline, one end of the junction differs, possibly owing to a read error. The V call is TRBV7-7, the J call TRBJ2-1, with 11 bases aligning to TRBD2. The V gene's germline CDR1 is SSHAT and CDR2 FNYEAQ (reference sequence). CDR3 length: 15 amino acids. For the CDR3, the DNA is TGTGCTAGCAGCTTAGTACTAGCGGGAGCTAGCGAGCAGTTCTTC. Protein sequence: CASSLVLAGASEQFF.

This chain connects TRBV20-1 to TRBJ2-7, with D uncertain. The germline V gene has CDR1 DFQATT and CDR2 SNEGSKA (reference sequence). The CDR3 sequence is 12 residues long. V was clipped by 4 bases and J by 3 bases, with 10 bases between them. CDR3 sequence (DNA): TGCAGTGCTATGGGTAAAATCTACGAGCAGTACTTC. It is translated as CSAMGKIYEQYF.

The chain couples TRBV5-5 to TRBJ2-1; D might be TRBD1 (5 bases). The germline gives CDR1 SGHKS, CDR2 YYEKEE (reference sequence). The CDR3 covers 15 residues. Trimming left V 0 bases short and J 9 bases short, with 16 bases between. This chain's CDR3 is CASSLVRQGWGEQFF. DNA of the CDR3: TGTGCCAGCAGCTTGGTGAGGCAGGGATGGGGTGAGCAGTTCTTC. The full variable domain, rest sourced from reference TRBV5-5 and TRBJ2-1, is DAGVTQSPTHLIKTRGQQVTLRCSPISGHKSVSWYQQVLGQGPQFIFQYYEKEERGRGNFPDRFSARQFPNYSSELNVNALLLGDSALYLCASSLVRQGWGEQFFGPGTRLTVL.

The genes are TRBV9 and TRBJ1-4; D perhaps matches TRBD1 (6 bases). The CDR3 length is 15 residues. Trimming cost V 0 bases and J 7 bases, with 13 bases left between them. Looked up from germline, CDR1 is SGDLS and CDR2 is YYNGEE. The CDR3 reads CASSVEGWGREKLFF. In DNA, the CDR3 is TGTGCCAGCAGCGTAGAGGGCTGGGGGCGTGAAAAACTGTTTTTT.

The chain carries TRBV10-3 and TRBJ2-5; TRBD1 aligns across 7 bases. J gave up 7 bases and V 0 bases, and 5 bases lay outside the gene matches. Germline V gene sequence: CDR1 ENHRY, CDR2 SYGVKD. This CDR3 comprises 14 residues. In DNA, the CDR3 is TGTGCCATCAGTGAGTCAACAGGGGTGGGGACCCAGTACTTC. Protein: CAISESTGVGTQYF.

The V and J genes are TRBV27 and TRBJ2-1; either TRBD1 or TRBD2 may fit D (5 bases each). The germline V and J ends were trimmed by 3 bases and 2 bases, with 23 bases remaining between them. CDR1 is MNHEY and CDR2 is SMNVEV in the germline V gene (reference sequence). The CDR3 is made up of 19 amino acids. CDR3 nucleotides: TGTGCCAGCAGTTTTCGGACTGGCGTCCGGACACTTACCTACAATGAGCAGTTCTTC. Translating it yields CASSFRTGVRTLTYNEQFF.

The chain recombines TRBV11-2 with TRBJ2-7, with D perhaps matching TRBD1 (6 bases). The CDR3 runs 15 residues. Trimming left V 0 bases short and J 0 bases short, with 9 bases between. Germline V lookup: CDR1 SGHAT, CDR2 FQNNGV. The CDR3 loop is CASSLEEGHSYEQYF. The CDR3 nucleotides read TGTGCCAGCAGCTTAGAAGAGGGACACTCCTACGAGCAGTACTTC.

This clonotype was seen a few times. This chain links TRBV20-1 with TRBJ2-1; the D gene is possibly TRBD2 (6 bases). The CDR3 totals 15 residues. Trimming left V 0 bases short and J 3 bases short, with 12 bases between. CDR1 is DFQATT and CDR2 is SNEGSKA in the germline V gene (reference sequence). CDR3 in DNA: TGCAGTGCTAGAGATCGCGGGGATAACTACAATGAGCAGTTCTTC. Its protein is CSARDRGDNYNEQFF.

Only a few counts were recorded for this clonotype. The chain employs TRBV7-7 and TRBJ2-1; the D gene is possibly TRBD2 (5 bases). Germline V gene data show CDR1 as SSHAT and CDR2 as FNYEAQ (reference sequence). The CDR3 is 13 residues long. Deletions cut 4 bases from V and 6 bases from J, with 10 bases between. Written as DNA, the CDR3 is TGTGCCAGCAGCTCACTAGGGCCCAATGAGCAGTTCTTC. It specifies CASSSLGPNEQFF.

The chain is built from TRBV20-1 and TRBJ2-6; 7 bases align to TRBD1. The J segment lost 8 bases and the V segment lost 4 bases, leaving 8 bases of the junction unmatched. This CDR3 spans 14 amino acids. Per the germline V gene, CDR1 is DFQATT and CDR2 is SNEGSKA (reference sequence). CDR3 sequence reads: CSAIRGGPTNVLTF. The CDR3 coding sequence is TGCAGTGCTATCAGAGGGGGCCCGACCAACGTCCTGACTTTC.

In the case of this clonotype: A read error is possible here, since a much larger clone lies one base away. The chain links TRBV28 to TRBJ2-6; D may be TRBD1 (6 bases). This CDR3 region has 17 residues. Germline assignment: CDR1 MDHEN and CDR2 SYDVKM. CDR3 loop: CARSKYRASSGANVLTF. CDR3 coding DNA: TGTGCCCGCAGTAAATACAGGGCGAGCTCTGGGGCCAACGTCCTGACTTTC.

The chain links TRBV7-3 to TRBJ2-5; D call uncertain. CDR1 and CDR2 from the germline V gene are SGHTA and FQGTGA. The CDR3 extends over 15 amino acids. Trimming shortened V by 5 bases and J by 4 bases, and 17 bases separated the two germline ends. CDR3: CASSPDATGPETQYF. In nucleotides, the CDR3 is TGTGCCAGCAGCCCAGACGCCACGGGCCCAGAGACCCAGTACTTC.

The V call is TRBV5-1, the J call TRBJ2-3; D may be TRBD1 (6 bases). CDR3 length: 16 amino acids. Germline CDR1 reads SGHRS; CDR2 reads YFSETQ. The V gene lost 0 bases and the J gene lost 1 base, with 12 bases spanning the gap. Written as DNA, the CDR3 is TGCGCCAGCAGCTTGGCCTCGACAGGTGGCACAGATACGCAGTATTTT. It codes for CASSLASTGGTDTQYF.